This TCR beta chain was identified during a study of cytomegalovirus exposure and HLA in healthy donors. Notes on the study in general: In vitro confirmation showed three CMV-associated chains to be CMV antigen specific.

A note on this clone: Its antigen is as yet unknown.

PCR involved 60 Vbeta and 13 Jbeta primers. Assay used: immunoSEQ multiplex PCR; TCRdb lists only in-frame clones, some missing. The repertoire holds about 87,000 clones, with under 9% as singletons. This TCR came from a middle-aged man in good health and CMV-seronegative. Sequencing was carried out using PBMCs.

The CDR3: CAGQQGSSYNEQFF. The CDR3 nucleotides read TGTGCCGGCCAACAGGGCAGCTCCTACAATGAGCAGTTCTTC. V and J are TRBV6-1 and TRBJ2-1, with D possibly being TRBD1 (6 bases). Trimming cost V 11 bases and J 0 bases, with 14 bases left between them. Per the germline V gene, CDR1 is MNHNS and CDR2 is SASEGT. The CDR3 is 14 amino acids.